This T cell receptor beta chain is from a study of T cell responses to AZD1222 COVID-19 vaccine. Whole-study findings and limits: Females made up more of the donors, who were largely white British, and clonal diversity may have come out too low. Only five or six individuals given AZD1222 were seropositive at baseline. Spike was spanned by vaccine-associated CD4 TCRs, which were dominant at 160-218 and 743-854.

Some clones are missing from TCRdb's copy, which holds only in-frame ones; the method was immunoSEQ multiplex PCR. The sample includes over 85,000 clones, almost 90% of them seen just once. Germline V gene lookup returns CDR1 MRHNA and CDR2 SNTAGT. V lost 3 bases and J 10 bases, leaving 13 bases between the germline ends. The CDR3 consists of 13 residues. Concerning this clone itself: Its antigen is unknown.

This sequence joins TRBV6-4 and TRBJ2-1; D gene uncertain. The TCR was taken from an adult who received the AZD1222 COVID-19 vaccine. The material was peripheral blood, obtained 28 days after the second AZD1222 dose. The CDR3 is CASSEHAEGEQFF. DNA for the CDR3: TGTGCCAGCAGTGAACACGCCGAAGGGGAGCAGTTCTTC.